The 10 T cell receptor beta chains in this list originate from one sample, sequenced in a study of regulatory T cells in long-lasting Graves disease. Construction of TCR beta libraries relied on iRepertoire HTBI primers and on Arm-PCR targeting CDR3 regions. TCRdb redid the calling of the multiplex PCR reads with MiXCR, one entry per CDR3 protein. The table lists fewer than 550,000 distinct CDR3 sequences, about 16% of them singletons. Documented time point: newly diagnosed GD, antithyroid drugs for less than 3 months. The authors made the TCR library using RNA they extracted from PBMCs. The data also belong to a second study, concerning T cells in Graves' hyperthyroidism and ophthalmopathy.

The specimen was peripheral blood mononuclear cells (PBMCs), collected at new diagnosis, from a patient treated with antithyroid drugs. The receptor source for this set is a middle-aged woman with Graves disease.

J is TRBJ2-1 and V is TRBV3-1; 10 nucleotides line up with TRBD2. The germline V gene has CDR1 LGHDT and CDR2 YNNKEL (reference sequence). CDR3 length equals 17 residues. J was trimmed by 9 bases and V by 4 bases; bases with no gene match: 15. The chain's CDR3 is CASSLHPLAGAAGEQFF. The CDR3 nucleotides read TGTGCCAGCAGCCTTCATCCTCTAGCGGGGGCCGCAGGTGAGCAGTTCTTC.

The sample holds many counts of this clonotype. This chain uses TRBV12-3 or TRBV12-4 with TRBJ1-2; D gene ambiguous. This CDR3 has 14 residues. The V gene lost 4 bases and the J gene lost 4 bases, with 13 bases spanning the gap. As DNA, the CDR3 is TGTGCCAGCAGTTGGAAGGGAAAGGGCTATGGCTACACCTTC. Protein sequence: CASSWKGKGYGYTF.

This clonotype was seen ten or more times. The gene calls are TRBV20-1 and TRBJ2-5; maybe TRBD1 (5 bases). The length of the CDR3 is 11 residues. V lost 7 bases and J lost 5, with 11 bases in between. Germline V gene lookup returns CDR1 DFQATT and CDR2 SNEGSKA (reference sequence). The CDR3 coding sequence is TGCAGTGTAGGGGAAAGGGAGACCCAGTACTTC. Its protein is CSVGERETQYF.

With respect to this clonotype: A much larger clone sits a single nucleotide away, making a read error possible. The gene calls are TRBV3-1 and TRBJ2-7; the D call may be TRBD1 or TRBD2 (6 bases each). V lost 8 bases and J 7 bases, leaving 12 bases between the germline ends. This CDR3 is 11 amino acids long. From germline, CDR1 is LGHDT and CDR2 YNNKEL (reference sequence). CDR3 in amino acids: CASDGGNEQYF. The CDR3 bases are TGTGCCAGCGACGGGGGCAATGAGCAGTACTTC.

This clonotype was counted ten times or more. The rearrangement links TRBV2 to TRBJ2-7; D possibly matches TRBD1 or TRBD2 (6 bases each). This CDR3 has 13 amino acids. Trimming shortened V by 5 bases and J by 7 bases, and 15 bases separated the two germline ends. Germline V gives CDR1 SNHLY, CDR2 FYNNEI. CDR3 sequence: CASSTGANREQYF. In DNA, the CDR3 is TGTGCCAGCAGTACGGGGGCGAATAGGGAGCAGTACTTC.

This clonotype was counted many times. This chain connects TRBV9 to TRBJ2-7; 8 bases map to TRBD1. V trimming: 1 base; J trimming: 7 bases; junction bases outside the gene matches: 4. This CDR3 comprises 13 residues. Germline CDR1 SGDLS, CDR2 YYNGEE. CDR3 bases: TGTGCCAGCAGCGTACAGGGGGCGGGAGAGCAGTACTTC. Translation gives CASSVQGAGEQYF.

This chain uses TRBV4-1 with TRBJ1-3, with D possibly being TRBD1 (6 bases). V lost 3 bases, J lost 3 bases, and 18 bases lay in between. The CDR3 is 17 amino acids. Germline values: CDR1 MGHRA, CDR2 YSYEKL. CDR3 nucleotide sequence: TGCGCCAGCAGCCATAGTAGGCAAACAGGGAATGGAAACACCATATATTTT. Protein product: CASSHSRQTGNGNTIYF.

This clonotype was seen repeatedly, ten times or more. The chain employs TRBV6-2 or TRBV6-3 and TRBJ1-1, with a tentative D call TRBD1 (5 bases). Trimming took 5 bases from V and 7 from J, leaving 8 bases between them. CDR1 and CDR2 (germline): MNHEY, SVGEGT. The CDR3 contains 11 residues. CDR3 residues: CASSETGEAFF. For the CDR3, the DNA is TGTGCCAGCAGTGAAACAGGTGAAGCTTTCTTT.

This clonotype was picked up many times. The rearrangement links TRBV2 to TRBJ1-2; D is uncertain. The V gene's germline CDR1 is SNHLY and CDR2 FYNNEI. The CDR3 is 13 residues long. The ends were cut back, 3 bases at V and 3 bases at J, with 8 bases in the middle. CDR3 residues: CASSEDGDYGYTF. The CDR3 nucleotides are TGTGCCAGCAGTGAGGATGGTGACTATGGCTACACCTTC.

The V and J genes are TRBV11-3 and TRBJ2-1, with a weak D call TRBD2 (5 bases). The germline CDR1 and CDR2 sequences are SGHNT and YENEEA. Trimming removed 1 base at V and 8 bases at J, with 9 bases between. The CDR3 length is 13 residues. The DNA for the CDR3 is TGTGCCAGCAGCTTAGTTTCGGGGTATGAGCAGTTCTTC. It yields the protein CASSLVSGYEQFF.